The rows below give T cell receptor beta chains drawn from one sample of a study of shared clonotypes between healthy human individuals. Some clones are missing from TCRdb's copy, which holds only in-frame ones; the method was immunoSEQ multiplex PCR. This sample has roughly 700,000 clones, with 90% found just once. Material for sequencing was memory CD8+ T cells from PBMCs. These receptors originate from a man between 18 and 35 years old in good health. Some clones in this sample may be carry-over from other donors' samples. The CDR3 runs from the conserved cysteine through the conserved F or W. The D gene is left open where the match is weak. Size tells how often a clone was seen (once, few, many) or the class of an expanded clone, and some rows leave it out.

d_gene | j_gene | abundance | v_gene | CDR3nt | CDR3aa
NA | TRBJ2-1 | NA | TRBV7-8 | TGTGCCAGCACCCCGCACAGGGAATCCTACAATGAGCAGTTCTTC | CASTPHRESYNEQFF
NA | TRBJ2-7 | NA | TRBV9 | TGTGCCAGCAGCCCTACCCCTAACTACGAGCAGTACTTC | CASSPTPNYEQYF
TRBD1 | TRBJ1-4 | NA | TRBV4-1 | TGCGCCAGCAGCCACGGGGGACAGGGGGAGAGTGGTAATGAAAAACTGTTTTTT | CASSHGGQGESGNEKLFF
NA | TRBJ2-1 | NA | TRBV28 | TGTGCCAGCAGTTTATCCGCAGGGTTAAGCAATGAGCAGTTCTTC | CASSLSAGLSNEQFF
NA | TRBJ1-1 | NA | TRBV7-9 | TGTGCCAGCAGCTCCGGGATTAACACTGAAGCTTTCTTT | CASSSGINTEAFF
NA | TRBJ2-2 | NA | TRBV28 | TGTGCCAGCAGATTTACCGGGGAGCTGTTTTTT | CASRFTGELFF
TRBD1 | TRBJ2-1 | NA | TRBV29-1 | TGCAGCGTGCGGACAGGGGGCACCTACAATGAGCAGTTCTTC | CSVRTGGTYNEQFF
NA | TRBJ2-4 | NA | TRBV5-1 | TGCGCCAGCACCGCTTGGCCGGGGACTCAAAACATTCAGTACTTC | CASTAWPGTQNIQYF
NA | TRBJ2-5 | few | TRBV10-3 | TGTGCCATCAGTGATAGCCGATCGCAGTACTTC | CAISDSRSQYF
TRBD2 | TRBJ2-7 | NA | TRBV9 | TGTGCCAGCAGCGAGGGACTAGCGGACAGCTACGAGCAGTACTTC | CASSEGLADSYEQYF
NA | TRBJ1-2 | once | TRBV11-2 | TGTGCCAGCAGCTTATGGGGGAAGTTTGGCTACACCTTC | CASSLWGKFGYTF
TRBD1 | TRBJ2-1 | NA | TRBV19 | TGTGCCAGTAGTATAGTCGACAGGGGGATATCGGACAATGAGCAGTTCTTC | CASSIVDRGISDNEQFF
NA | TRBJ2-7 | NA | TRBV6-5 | TGTGCCAGCAGAAAGACAGGAAGCTACGAGCAGTACTTC | CASRKTGSYEQYF
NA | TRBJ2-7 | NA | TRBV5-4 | TGTGCCAGCAGCTTAGGTCGAACGGACCCATACGAGCAGTACTTC | CASSLGRTDPYEQYF
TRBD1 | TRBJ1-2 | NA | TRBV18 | TGTGCCAGCTCACCAGACGACAGGGACTACTATGGCTACACCTTC | CASSPDDRDYYGYTF
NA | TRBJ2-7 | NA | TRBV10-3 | TGTGCCATCAGTGGGTCCGCTTCCTACGAGCAGTACTTC | CAISGSASYEQYF
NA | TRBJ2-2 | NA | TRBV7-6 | TGTGCCAGCAGCTTAGTAGGGTACAGCGGGGAGCTGTTTTTT | CASSLVGYSGELFF
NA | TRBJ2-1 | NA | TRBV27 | TGTGCCAGCAGTTTGAGGCTAGTCAATGAGCAGTTCTTC | CASSLRLVNEQFF
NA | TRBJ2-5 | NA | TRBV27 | TGTGCCAGCAGTTCCCTAGGAGAGACCCAGTACTTC | CASSSLGETQYF
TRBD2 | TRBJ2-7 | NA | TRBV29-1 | TGCAGCGTTGTGCGGGGGTGGGACGAGCAGTACTTC | CSVVRGWDEQYF
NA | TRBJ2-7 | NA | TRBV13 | TGTGCCAGCAGCTTGCGGGACCCCCTCTACGAGCAGTACTTC | CASSLRDPLYEQYF
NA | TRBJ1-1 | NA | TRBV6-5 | TGTGCCATCAGTGCTGGGAACACTGAAGCTTTCTTT | CAISAGNTEAFF
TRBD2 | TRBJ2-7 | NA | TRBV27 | TGTGCCAGCAGTTTACGGGGGGTAGTGTACGAGCAGTACTTC | CASSLRGVVYEQYF
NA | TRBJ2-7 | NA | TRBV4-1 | TGCGCCAGCAGCCAAGGGGGACTCCCGGAGGGTCGCGAGCAGTACTTC | CASSQGGLPEGREQYF
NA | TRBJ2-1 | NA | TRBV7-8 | TGTGCCAGCAGCTCGGCGGACCCTTATATGTTCTTC | CASSSADPYMFF
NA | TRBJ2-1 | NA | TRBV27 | TGTGCCAGCAGTTTTCTCCCTCCGGAGTACAATGAGCAGTTCTTC | CASSFLPPEYNEQFF
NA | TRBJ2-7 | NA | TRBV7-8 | TGTGCCAGCAGCTCCGGGGACTTCCCCTACGAGCAGTACTTC | CASSSGDFPYEQYF
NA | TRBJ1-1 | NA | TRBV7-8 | TGTGCCAGCAGCTTATGGGCGGGGCGGCGGGGAGACACTGAAGCTTTCTTT | CASSLWAGRRGDTEAFF
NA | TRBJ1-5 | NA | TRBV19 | TGTGCCAGTAGTATAGGTTTCATGTCCCAGCATTTT | CASSIGFMSQHF
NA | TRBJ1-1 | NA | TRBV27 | TGTGCCAGCATCCCATTCGGGGGGGCAACTGAAGCTTTCTTT | CASIPFGGATEAFF
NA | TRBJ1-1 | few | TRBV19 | TGTGCCAGTAGTTTAGGACAATCTGAAGCTTTCTTT | CASSLGQSEAFF
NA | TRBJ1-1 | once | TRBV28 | TGTGCCAGCAGTTTATACGGCGGCTCGGCTGAAGCTTTCTTT | CASSLYGGSAEAFF
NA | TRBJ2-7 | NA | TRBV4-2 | TGTGCCAGCAGCCGGGGACCCTACGAGCAGTACTTC | CASSRGPYEQYF
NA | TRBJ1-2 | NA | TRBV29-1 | TGCAGCGTTGAAGCAACCGACGGCTACACCTTC | CSVEATDGYTF
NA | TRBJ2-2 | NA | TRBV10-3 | TGTGCCATCAGTGATTGGAATAGAGTGTCCGGGGAGCTGTTTTTT | CAISDWNRVSGELFF
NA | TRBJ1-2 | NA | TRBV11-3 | TGTGCCAGCAGCACCATTTGGACCAACCCAAATTATGGCTACACCTTC | CASSTIWTNPNYGYTF
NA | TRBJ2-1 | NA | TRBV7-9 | TGTGCCAGCAGCTTCCGGGGCGGTAATGAGCAGTTCTTC | CASSFRGGNEQFF
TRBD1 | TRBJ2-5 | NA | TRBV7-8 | TGTGCCAGCAGCCCAGGGGACAGCTCTTGGACCCAGTACTTC | CASSPGDSSWTQYF
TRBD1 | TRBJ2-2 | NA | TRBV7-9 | TGTGCCAGCAGCCCCGACAGGGGTCTCACCGGGGAGCTGTTTTTT | CASSPDRGLTGELFF
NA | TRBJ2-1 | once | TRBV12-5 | TGTGCTAGTGCCCTCCTCGTCTATGAGCAGTTCTTC | CASALLVYEQFF
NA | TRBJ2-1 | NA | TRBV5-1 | TGCGCCAGCAGCTTGGCCGCCAATGAGCAGTTCTTC | CASSLAANEQFF
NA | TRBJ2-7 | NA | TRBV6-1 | TGTGCCAGCAGTGAAGGCGGACTGCAACCCTACGAGCAGTACTTC | CASSEGGLQPYEQYF
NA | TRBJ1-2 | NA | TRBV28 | TGTGCCAGCAGTTTGCTAGGGTATACTAACTATGGCTACACCTTC | CASSLLGYTNYGYTF
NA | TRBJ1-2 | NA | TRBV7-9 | TGTGCCAGCAGCTTACCCCTAGCGGCGGACTATGGCTACACCTTC | CASSLPLAADYGYTF
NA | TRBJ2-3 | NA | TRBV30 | TGTGCCTGGAGTGTAAGGGGGGGTACAGATACGCAGTATTTT | CAWSVRGGTDTQYF
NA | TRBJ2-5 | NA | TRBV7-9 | TGTGCCAGCAGCCCAGGGTTGCGGGAGACCCAGTACTTC | CASSPGLRETQYF
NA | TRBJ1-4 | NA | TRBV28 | TGTGCCAGCAGTTTATTCTCAGGGGAACTGTTTTTT | CASSLFSGELFF
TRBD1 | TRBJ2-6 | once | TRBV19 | TGTGCCAGTAGTCCCCCGGGACAGGGGTTTGGGGCCAACGTCCTGACTTTC | CASSPPGQGFGANVLTF
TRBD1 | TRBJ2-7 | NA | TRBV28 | TGTGCCAGCAGTTTCGACAGGGGCTTCTACGAGCAGTACTTC | CASSFDRGFYEQYF
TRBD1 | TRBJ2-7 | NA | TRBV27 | TGTGCCAGCAGTTTTAGGGACAGAGACTACGAGCAGTACTTC | CASSFRDRDYEQYF
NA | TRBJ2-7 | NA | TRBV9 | TGTGCCAGCAGCGTAGGGCAAAGCTCCTACGAGCAGTACTTC | CASSVGQSSYEQYF
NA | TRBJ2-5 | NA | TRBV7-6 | TGTGCCAGCAGCTGGCCCAGGGACTCAGCGGGCCAAGAGACCCAGTACTTC | CASSWPRDSAGQETQYF
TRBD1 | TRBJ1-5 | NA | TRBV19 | TGTGCCAGTAGACTCATCAGGGACAGGGGGGATCAGCCCCAGCATTTT | CASRLIRDRGDQPQHF